Listed below are T cell receptor beta chains from one sample, sequenced in a study of blood T cell repertoires in COVID-19. TCRdb's table, derived via immunoSEQ multiplex PCR, lists solely in-frame clones and lacks some. Here the sample spans approximately 50,000 clones, roughly 87% being singletons. What was sequenced was peripheral blood. All receptors come from a middle-aged man with active COVID-19. Each CDR3 is given with its conserved first and last residue. A D gene is named only where the DNA matches it firmly. Size is stated for part of the rows, as once, few or many counts, or as a class when the clone is expanded.

d_call,clone_size,v_call,j_call,cdr3_nt,cdr3_aa
TRBD1,.,TRBV5-5,TRBJ2-7,TGTGCCAGCAGCGCCCGGGACAGGGGGCACGAGCAGTACTTC,CASSARDRGHEQYF
.,.,TRBV7-2,TRBJ1-4,TGTGCCAGCAGCTTAGGGGGAGGGGATGAAAAACTGTTTTTT,CASSLGGGDEKLFF
.,.,TRBV7-2,TRBJ1-1,TGTGCCAGCAGCTTAGTACCGACAGCGAACACTGAAGCTTTCTTT,CASSLVPTANTEAFF
TRBD1,.,TRBV27,TRBJ1-6,TGTGCCAGCGGTATTCACGGGACAGAGCTCCTGGGGAATTCACCCCTCCACTTT,CASGIHGTELLGNSPLHF
.,.,TRBV7-2,TRBJ2-7,TGTGCCAGCAGCTTAAAAGCGACCGAGCAGTACTTC,CASSLKATEQYF
TRBD1,.,TRBV28,TRBJ1-6,TGTGCCAGCAGCGCTACAGGGGCTCCGAGCTCCTATAATTCACCCCTCCACTTT,CASSATGAPSSYNSPLHF
TRBD2,.,TRBV5-1,TRBJ2-1,TGCGCCAGCAGCGAGGCTAGCGGGGGGGCTCTAAATGAGCAGTTCTTC,CASSEASGGALNEQFF
.,.,TRBV7-2,TRBJ1-5,TGTGCCAGCAGCTTAGAGCGTGAGCAGCCCCAGCATTTT,CASSLEREQPQHF
TRBD2,.,TRBV5-1,TRBJ2-1,TGCGCCAGCAGCTTAATGACTAGCGGGGAAGATGAGCAGTTCTTC,CASSLMTSGEDEQFF
TRBD1,once,TRBV6-1,TRBJ1-1,TGTGCCAGCAGTGACCCCGGACAGGGGGCATATACTGAAGCTTTCTTT,CASSDPGQGAYTEAFF
TRBD1,.,TRBV29-1,TRBJ1-4,TGCAGCGTTCATATAGGACAGGGTTATGCAACTAATGAAAAACTGTTTTTT,CSVHIGQGYATNEKLFF
.,.,TRBV4-1,TRBJ2-5,TGCGCCAGCAGCTTTCAGTACCAAGAGACCCAGTACTTC,CASSFQYQETQYF
.,.,TRBV4-3,TRBJ2-7,TGCGCCAGCAGCCGGTCGCGGGGCTACGAGCAGTACTTC,CASSRSRGYEQYF
TRBD1,.,TRBV25-1,TRBJ2-7,TGTGCCAGCAGTACCAAGGCGCGGGACAGGGTCTACGAGCAGTACTTC,CASSTKARDRVYEQYF
TRBD1,.,TRBV7-9,TRBJ2-7,TGTGCCAGCAGCCCCTGGGACAGGGCCTCCTACGAGCAGTACTTC,CASSPWDRASYEQYF
.,.,TRBV5-4,TRBJ1-6,TGTGCCAGCAGCTTCGTACACGCGGATCTAAATTCACCCCTCCACTTT,CASSFVHADLNSPLHF
.,.,TRBV4-1,TRBJ1-2,TGCGCCAGCAGCCAAGAGTTGGGAGGGAGCCGCGTGGGTGGCTACACCTTC,CASSQELGGSRVGGYTF
.,few,TRBV5-4,TRBJ2-7,TGTGCCAGCAGCCTGCAGGGTGGGGTTAAGCAGTACTTC,CASSLQGGVKQYF
TRBD2,once,TRBV5-4,TRBJ2-7,TGTGCCAGCAGCCGGTTGGGACTATCCCACTACGAGCAGTACTTC,CASSRLGLSHYEQYF
TRBD1,few,TRBV30,TRBJ1-3,TGTGCCTGGAGGGGACAGGTGTTCGGAAACACCATATATTTT,CAWRGQVFGNTIYF
.,.,TRBV7-2,TRBJ1-6,TGTGCCAGCAGCCCACAGGGCCGAAATTCACCCCTCCACTTT,CASSPQGRNSPLHF
TRBD2,.,TRBV20-1,TRBJ2-1,TGCAGTGCGGGGGGGAACAATGAGCAGTTCTTC,CSAGGNNEQFF
.,few,TRBV7-9,TRBJ1-6,TGTGCCAGCAGCCCGGATAGGAGCTCCTATAATTCACCCCTCCACTTT,CASSPDRSSYNSPLHF
.,.,TRBV21-1,TRBJ2-2,TGTGCCAGCAGCAAATATACAGGGGCGAGGACCGGGGAGCTGTTTTTT,CASSKYTGARTGELFF
TRBD1,.,TRBV9,TRBJ1-1,TGTGCCAGCAGCGACCGGACAGGGACGAACACTGAAGCTTTCTTT,CASSDRTGTNTEAFF
TRBD1,once,TRBV23-1,TRBJ2-7,TGCGCCAGCAGCCCCCGGGACAGGGGCTTACTTTCCTCCTACGAGCAGTACTTC,CASSPRDRGLLSSYEQYF
.,.,TRBV28,TRBJ2-7,TGTGCCAGCAGTCTTCCGGGAGTCTCCCTTGGCGAGCAGTACTTC,CASSLPGVSLGEQYF
.,.,TRBV30,TRBJ1-6,TGTGCCTGGAGTGGTGGGGACTCAAATAATTCACCCCTCCACTTT,CAWSGGDSNNSPLHF
TRBD2,.,TRBV13,TRBJ2-2,TGTGCCAGCAGCTCCGGGAGGACCCAACCCCAATACACCGGGGAGCTGTTTTTT,CASSSGRTQPQYTGELFF
TRBD1,.,TRBV5-6,TRBJ1-2,TGTGCCAGCAGCTCATTTGACAGGGGGTCCTATGGCTACACCTTC,CASSSFDRGSYGYTF
.,.,TRBV21-1,TRBJ2-5,TGTGCCAGCCACCCGAGGGAGACCCAGTACTTC,CASHPRETQYF
.,once,TRBV27,TRBJ1-6,TGTGCCAGCAGTCTATCAACAGGGTTCAATTCACCCCTCCACTTT,CASSLSTGFNSPLHF
.,.,TRBV3-1/TRBV3-2,TRBJ2-4,TGTGCCAGCAGCCAAGAAGGGGGAGCTCGCCGAGCCAAAAACATTCAGTACTTC,CASSQEGGARRAKNIQYF
.,.,TRBV4-1,TRBJ1-1,TGCGCCAGCAGCCAAGACTATGGGGCGGGGGGGACTGAAGCTTTCTTT,CASSQDYGAGGTEAFF
TRBD1,.,TRBV12-3/TRBV12-4,TRBJ2-7,TGTGCCAGCAGTACGACAGGGTCCTACGAGCAGTACTTC,CASSTTGSYEQYF
TRBD1,few,TRBV7-9,TRBJ1-6,TGTGCCAGCAGCGTCGACAGGGTTAGTTCACCCCTCCACTTT,CASSVDRVSSPLHF
TRBD1,.,TRBV11-2,TRBJ2-7,TGTGCCAGCAGCCCGGACAGGGTACACGAGCAGTACTTC,CASSPDRVHEQYF
.,.,TRBV28,TRBJ2-7,TGTGCCAGCAGTGGTAGCGGACCCTACGAGCAGTACTTC,CASSGSGPYEQYF
.,once,TRBV6-2/TRBV6-3,TRBJ1-1,TGTGCCAGCAGTTACGGGAGGAGTGCCACTGAAGCTTTCTTT,CASSYGRSATEAFF